What follows describes a single T cell receptor (beta chain). Which antigen it targets is not known. Within one base of it there is no much larger clone, and no base qualities were kept. The sample is drawn from a study of T cells in localized non-small cell lung cancer (dated by TCRdb to between 2020 and 2021). At the level of the whole study: The study analyzed T cell repertoires of hundreds of early-stage NSCLC patients, comparing tumors and uninvolved tumor-adjacent lungs. The cohort consisted of under 300 treatment-naive NSCLC patients whose localized lung tumors had been resected. A mean age of approximately 70 years was recorded for the NSCLC patients, of whom 129 were male and about a hundred were female. Study-wide conclusions, independent of this receptor: Uninvolved tumor-adjacent lung showed the highest T cell clonality, higher than tumor, which suggests more focused antigenic responses in the uninvolved tumor-adjacent lung. Because multi-region tumor sequencing was not done, intratumor heterogeneity could not be ruled out. Higher T cell density in blood was associated with longer overall survival, whereas higher clonality in adjacent lung was associated with shorter survival. Because the study design was exploratory, TCR variables were selected using unadjusted p-values without false-discovery rate correction. A median of 57 of the top 100 tumor clones turned up in the paired uninvolved adjacent lung, and roughly 30 of those clones also ranked among the top 100 of that same adjacent lung.

The immunoSEQ Assay was used to sequence TCR beta CDR3 regions from DNA. Regarding the original processing steps: To compute T cell density, TCR beta template counts were normalized to usable DNA, which was estimated by amplifying housekeeping genes. Richness was estimated using the preseqR package, with extrapolation to 400,000 templates for PBMC samples and to 120,000 templates for tissue samples. Clonality was defined as one minus Pielou's evenness. Tissue-enriched TCRs were identified by differential abundance testing using productive amino-acid clonotypes, minimum total count 5 and alpha 0.1. The Jaccard Index and the Morisita Overlap Index were used to quantify repertoire overlap between compartments. GLIPH grouped TCR beta CDR3s together with public tetramer-defined viral CDR3s, and a viral motif had to include at least three viral sequences and show V-gene enrichment. Here the immuneACCESS table is served through TCRdb, limited to in-frame sequences with V and J called. Missing clones are a known gap in these copies; in checked studies unresolved V genes cover under half, and the rest lacks a known reason. The V and J calls and clone size are taken from that table; D and trimming were inferred from the DNA. This sample has roughly 21,000 clones in its table, and about 81% of those were observed once. 2.4% of the sample comes from the top ten.

At diagnosis, peripheral blood, uninvolved tumor-adjacent lung and tumor were collected and were preserved as a mix of fresh-frozen and FFPE material. For TCR repertoire profiling, blood samples were analyzed as peripheral blood mononuclear cells. The germline V end is reduced by 4 bases and the J end by 1 base; junction bases left unmatched: 3. The CDR3, from cysteine to phenylalanine, totals 15 residues. Left in the record is the CDR3 DNA by itself, 45 bases read in frame from the first base. CDR1 and CDR2, per the germline V gene, are SGHRS and YFSETQ. Sequenced here: peripheral blood, sampled before any cancer treatment. This sequence uses TRBV5-1 and TRBJ1-5; 9 central bases correspond to TRBD1. This receptor was obtained from a man between 40 and 69 years old with stage I lung adenocarcinoma. The CDR3 is CASSPGQGSNQPQHF. The nucleotide sequence reads TGCGCCAGCAGCCCGGGACAGGGAAGCAATCAGCCCCAGCATTTT.